This passage covers 2 T cell receptor beta chains from one sample sequenced in a study of cytomegalovirus exposure and HLA in healthy donors. A multiplex PCR was run with 60 Vbeta primers and 13 Jbeta primers. Sequencing used immunoSEQ multiplex PCR; TCRdb keeps in-frame clones, though not all of them. The profile shows about 120,000 clones, 55% to 65% of them singletons. Input material: PBMCs. Every receptor here comes from a woman aged 25 to 39 in good health and CMV-seronegative.

The chain carries TRBV6-1 and TRBJ1-4, with a possible D match to TRBD1 (5 bases). Germline V gene data show CDR1 as MNHNS and CDR2 as SASEGT. V lost 4 bases, J lost 4 bases, and 22 bases lay in between. This CDR3 has 18 amino acids. CDR3: CASSGRGRVWGGNEKLFF. The CDR3, as DNA: TGTGCCAGCAGTGGGCGAGGGCGGGTTTGGGGGGGTAATGAAAAACTGTTTTTT.

This chain links TRBV5-6 with TRBJ1-2; maybe TRBD1 (6 bases). CDR3 size: 13 residues. Germline V gene sequence: CDR1 SGHDT, CDR2 YYEEEE. V was clipped by 1 base and J by 5 bases, with 9 bases between them. CDR3 nucleotide sequence: TGTGCCAGCAGCTTGCGAGGGGGTTATGGCTACACCTTC. As protein: CASSLRGGYGYTF.